This is a list of T cell receptor beta chains from one sample in a study of shared clonotypes between healthy human individuals. Measured with immunoSEQ multiplex PCR; TCRdb has only the in-frame clones, and not every one. The table shows fewer than 2.5 million clones, with more than 85% occurring only once. Input material: naive CD4+ T cells from PBMCs. Source of these receptors: a man aged 18 to 35 in good health. Some clones in this sample may be carry-over from other donors' samples. CDR3s include the opening cysteine and the closing phenylalanine or tryptophan. A D gene is named only where the DNA matches it firmly. The size entry is marked missing in some rows and otherwise reads once, few, many or a size class.

J gene: TRBJ1-6
clone size: NA
V gene: TRBV10-2
D gene: TRBD1
CDR3 protein: CASSDWDRRDSPLHF
CDR3 DNA: TGCGCCAGCAGCGACTGGGACAGGCGAGATTCACCCCTCCACTTT

J gene: TRBJ2-1
clone size: NA
V gene: TRBV29-1
D gene: TRBD1
CDR3 protein: CSGIGTAARYNEQFF
CDR3 DNA: TGCAGCGGGATCGGGACAGCCGCGAGGTACAATGAGCAGTTCTTC

J gene: TRBJ2-3
clone size: NA
V gene: TRBV7-9
D gene: NA
CDR3 protein: CASGTDTQYF
CDR3 DNA: TGTGCCAGCGGTACAGATACGCAGTATTTT

J gene: TRBJ1-3
clone size: NA
V gene: TRBV9
D gene: NA
CDR3 protein: CASSVDSLSGNTIYF
CDR3 DNA: TGTGCCAGCAGCGTAGACAGCCTCTCTGGAAACACCATATATTTT

J gene: TRBJ2-3
clone size: NA
V gene: TRBV10-1
D gene: TRBD1
CDR3 protein: CASSENRGRDTQYF
CDR3 DNA: TGCGCCAGCAGTGAGAACAGGGGTAGAGATACGCAGTATTTT

J gene: TRBJ2-7
clone size: NA
V gene: TRBV7-8
D gene: NA
CDR3 protein: CASSSLGGSSYEQYF
CDR3 DNA: TGTGCCAGCAGCTCCCTAGGGGGTAGCTCCTACGAGCAGTACTTC

J gene: TRBJ1-2
clone size: NA
V gene: TRBV6-6
D gene: NA
CDR3 protein: CASSSPPEGSGYTF
CDR3 DNA: TGTGCCAGCAGTTCCCCACCCGAAGGCTCTGGCTACACCTTC

J gene: TRBJ1-1
clone size: NA
V gene: TRBV5-8
D gene: NA
CDR3 protein: CASSLTGPFGTEAFF
CDR3 DNA: TGTGCCAGCAGCCTTACGGGACCTTTTGGGACTGAAGCTTTCTTT

J gene: TRBJ2-2
clone size: NA
V gene: TRBV5-1
D gene: TRBD2
CDR3 protein: CASSYTSGVNTGELFF
CDR3 DNA: TGCGCCAGCAGCTATACTAGCGGGGTGAACACCGGGGAGCTGTTTTTT

J gene: TRBJ1-2
clone size: NA
V gene: TRBV29-1
D gene: NA
CDR3 protein: CSVEGWQDKLQFYGYTF
CDR3 DNA: TGCAGCGTTGAGGGTTGGCAGGACAAGCTCCAATTCTATGGCTACACCTTC

J gene: TRBJ1-1
clone size: NA
V gene: TRBV7-9
D gene: NA
CDR3 protein: CASSLWAGVNTEAFF
CDR3 DNA: TGTGCCAGCAGCTTATGGGCTGGAGTGAACACTGAAGCTTTCTTT

J gene: TRBJ1-2
clone size: once
V gene: TRBV19
D gene: TRBD1
CDR3 protein: CASSSGTGAQTF
CDR3 DNA: TGTGCCAGTAGTAGCGGGACAGGGGCTCAGACCTTC

J gene: TRBJ1-2
clone size: NA
V gene: TRBV6-1
D gene: NA
CDR3 protein: CASSESEGEGRYGYTF
CDR3 DNA: TGTGCCAGCAGTGAATCAGAAGGGGAGGGTCGCTATGGCTACACCTTC

J gene: TRBJ2-5
clone size: NA
V gene: TRBV5-1
D gene: NA
CDR3 protein: CASSPGKETQYF
CDR3 DNA: TGCGCCAGCAGCCCAGGAAAAGAGACCCAGTACTTC

J gene: TRBJ2-5
clone size: few
V gene: TRBV6-8
D gene: NA
CDR3 protein: CASSYPPPETQYF
CDR3 DNA: TGTGCCAGCAGTTACCCTCCCCCAGAGACCCAGTACTTC

J gene: TRBJ1-2
clone size: NA
V gene: TRBV6-5
D gene: NA
CDR3 protein: CASSYGLGGYTF
CDR3 DNA: TGTGCCAGCAGTTACGGTTTGGGTGGCTACACCTTC

J gene: TRBJ2-3
clone size: NA
V gene: TRBV5-4
D gene: NA
CDR3 protein: CASSLGTDPRRTDTQYF
CDR3 DNA: TGTGCCAGCAGCTTAGGGACGGATCCTCGACGCACAGATACGCAGTATTTT

J gene: TRBJ2-7
clone size: few
V gene: TRBV5-4
D gene: TRBD2
CDR3 protein: CASSSRTSGRFQQYF
CDR3 DNA: TGTGCCAGCAGCTCCAGGACTAGCGGGAGGTTTCAGCAGTACTTC

J gene: TRBJ2-1
clone size: NA
V gene: TRBV19
D gene: NA
CDR3 protein: CASSTHREQFF
CDR3 DNA: TGTGCCAGTAGTACACACCGTGAGCAGTTCTTC

J gene: TRBJ2-3
clone size: once
V gene: TRBV2
D gene: NA
CDR3 protein: CASSEAAGHTDTQYF
CDR3 DNA: TGTGCCAGCAGTGAGGCGGCAGGACACACAGATACGCAGTATTTT

J gene: TRBJ1-4
clone size: once
V gene: TRBV19
D gene: TRBD1
CDR3 protein: CASSIRMTGKDEKLFF
CDR3 DNA: TGTGCCAGTAGTATTCGAATGACAGGGAAGGATGAAAAACTGTTTTTT

J gene: TRBJ1-1
clone size: NA
V gene: TRBV5-1
D gene: NA
CDR3 protein: CASSLAVARIRSTEAFF
CDR3 DNA: TGCGCCAGCAGCTTGGCCGTGGCAAGAATAAGGAGCACTGAAGCTTTCTTT

J gene: TRBJ2-1
clone size: NA
V gene: TRBV18
D gene: NA
CDR3 protein: CASSPGLNEQFF
CDR3 DNA: TGTGCCAGCTCACCCGGCCTAAATGAGCAGTTCTTC

J gene: TRBJ2-1
clone size: NA
V gene: TRBV7-3
D gene: NA
CDR3 protein: CASSLGPGAYNEQFF
CDR3 DNA: TGTGCCAGCAGCTTAGGACCGGGGGCCTACAATGAGCAGTTCTTC

J gene: TRBJ2-3
clone size: NA
V gene: TRBV7-3
D gene: NA
CDR3 protein: CASSLMGTTTDTQYF
CDR3 DNA: TGTGCCAGCAGCTTAATGGGGACAACCACAGATACGCAGTATTTT

J gene: TRBJ2-2
clone size: NA
V gene: TRBV19
D gene: NA
CDR3 protein: CASSAFQASNTGELFF
CDR3 DNA: TGTGCCAGTAGTGCATTTCAGGCCTCGAACACCGGGGAGCTGTTTTTT

J gene: TRBJ1-5
clone size: NA
V gene: TRBV5-1
D gene: NA
CDR3 protein: CASSLATGDRQPQHF
CDR3 DNA: TGCGCCAGCAGCTTGGCCACGGGAGATAGGCAGCCCCAGCATTTT

J gene: TRBJ2-7
clone size: NA
V gene: TRBV30
D gene: NA
CDR3 protein: CAWSVFGRTTEQYF
CDR3 DNA: TGTGCCTGGAGTGTATTTGGCCGCACGACTGAGCAGTACTTC

J gene: TRBJ2-7
clone size: once
V gene: TRBV5-6
D gene: NA
CDR3 protein: CASSLEAGPYEQYF
CDR3 DNA: TGTGCCAGCAGCTTGGAGGCGGGTCCCTACGAGCAGTACTTC

J gene: TRBJ2-5
clone size: NA
V gene: TRBV28
D gene: TRBD2
CDR3 protein: CASSLAGGLKTQYF
CDR3 DNA: TGTGCCAGCAGTTTAGCGGGAGGTTTGAAGACCCAGTACTTC

J gene: TRBJ2-1
clone size: NA
V gene: TRBV20-1
D gene: NA
CDR3 protein: CSARAGAQGFF
CDR3 DNA: TGCAGTGCTAGAGCCGGGGCCCAAGGGTTCTTC

J gene: TRBJ2-1
clone size: NA
V gene: TRBV7-3
D gene: NA
CDR3 protein: CASSAGTPGHHYEQFF
CDR3 DNA: TGTGCCAGCAGCGCCGGGACCCCCGGTCATCATTATGAGCAGTTCTTC

J gene: TRBJ1-1
clone size: NA
V gene: TRBV5-1
D gene: NA
CDR3 protein: CASSLEGRDTEAFF
CDR3 DNA: TGCGCCAGCAGCTTGGAAGGGAGGGACACTGAAGCTTTCTTT

J gene: TRBJ2-5
clone size: NA
V gene: TRBV7-2
D gene: TRBD2
CDR3 protein: CASSLGGRPVQETQYF
CDR3 DNA: TGTGCCAGCAGCTTAGGCGGGAGGCCAGTGCAAGAGACCCAGTACTTC